The T cell receptor (beta chain) described here comes from a study of blood T cell repertoires in COVID-19. Study summary: Samples taken during acute and convalescent COVID-19 were collected in the United States, Italy and Spain. From T cells, B-cell-depleted T cells, or PBMCs came the material, which was cDNA or gDNA.

Across about two dozen US areas, participants ranged in age from about 18 to 90 years. Original data processing: Reference gene primer amplification in the assay estimated nucleated cell counts. Data came from immunoSEQ multiplex PCR; TCRdb stores just in-frame clones and leaves some out. V and J calls and clone size are as listed in that table; D and trimming were resolved from the DNA. The table has 250,000 to 350,000 clones, about 85% seen once. V was trimmed by 3 bases and J by 6 bases, leaving 14 bases between them. Germline V CDR1 and CDR2: MNHEY, SVGEGT. The CDR3 is 15 amino acids. The sequenced sample was PBMCs or T cells enriched from blood (not recorded which). The sequence came from a woman in her forties or fifties who had recovered from COVID-19. The chain is built from TRBV6-2 or TRBV6-3 and TRBJ2-2; no clear D. CDR3 sequence (DNA): TGTGCCAGCAGTTATCAGGTCAACGTGGCCGGGGAGCTGTTTTTT. It specifies CASSYQVNVAGELFF.